This TCR beta chain was recovered during a study of blood T cell repertoires in COVID-19. Overall study: In each case, the material was cDNA or gDNA derived from T cells, B-cell-depleted T cells, or PBMCs.

Authors' analysis steps: The authors estimated nucleated cell counts from reference gene primer amplification. TCRdb's copy holds only in-frame clones and misses some; the assay was immunoSEQ multiplex PCR. The DNA was the basis for D and trimming; V, J and clone size are from that table. This repertoire shows 84,000 or so clones, 77% found once; its top ten account for around 10%. V lost 4 bases to trimming and J lost 2 bases, with 9 bases between them. CDR1 and CDR2 from the germline V gene are KGHSH and LQKENI. The CDR3 has 15 residues. The J gene is TRBJ2-6, the V gene TRBV18, with no clear D. This receptor was identified in a human donor in a cohort sampled during active COVID-19. The specimen sequenced was peripheral blood. CDR3 coding DNA: TGTGCCAGCTCACTCGGAGCTGCTGGGGCCAACGTCCTGACTTTC. It is translated as CASSLGAAGANVLTF.